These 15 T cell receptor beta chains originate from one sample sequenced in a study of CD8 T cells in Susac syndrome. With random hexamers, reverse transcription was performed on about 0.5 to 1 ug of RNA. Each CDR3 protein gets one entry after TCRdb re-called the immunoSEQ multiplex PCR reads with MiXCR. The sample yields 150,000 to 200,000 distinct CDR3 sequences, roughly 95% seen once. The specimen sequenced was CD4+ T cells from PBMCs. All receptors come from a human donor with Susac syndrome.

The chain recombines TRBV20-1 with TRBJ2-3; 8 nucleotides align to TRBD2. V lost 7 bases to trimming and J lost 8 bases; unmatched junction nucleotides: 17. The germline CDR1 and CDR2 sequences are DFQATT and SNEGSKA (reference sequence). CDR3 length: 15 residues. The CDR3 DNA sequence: TGCAGTGGGGAACCGGGACTAGGAGGTCTTGGTACGCAGTATTTT. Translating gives CSGEPGLGGLGTQYF.

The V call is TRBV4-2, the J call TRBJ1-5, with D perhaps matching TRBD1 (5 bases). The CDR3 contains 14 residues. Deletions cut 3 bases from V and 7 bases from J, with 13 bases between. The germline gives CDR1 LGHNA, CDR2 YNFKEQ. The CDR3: CASSQGGETQPQHF. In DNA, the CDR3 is TGTGCCAGCAGCCAGGGGGGAGAGACCCAGCCCCAGCATTTT.

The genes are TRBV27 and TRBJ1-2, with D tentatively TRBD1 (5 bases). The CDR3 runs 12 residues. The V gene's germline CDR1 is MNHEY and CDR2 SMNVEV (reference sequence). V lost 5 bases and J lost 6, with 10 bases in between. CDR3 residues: CASSMAGNGYTF. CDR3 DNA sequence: TGTGCCAGCAGTATGGCAGGGAATGGCTACACCTTC.

In nucleotides, the CDR3 is TGTGCCACCAGTGATTTAAAGGACAGGGTTGCAGATACGCAGTATTTT. This sequence encodes CATSDLKDRVADTQYF. The V call is TRBV24-1, the J call TRBJ2-3; 8 bases match TRBD1. V shed 1 base, J shed 4 bases, and the junction held 6 bases outside the gene matches. The CDR3 extends over 16 amino acids. Germline V CDR1 and CDR2: KGHDR, SFDVKD.

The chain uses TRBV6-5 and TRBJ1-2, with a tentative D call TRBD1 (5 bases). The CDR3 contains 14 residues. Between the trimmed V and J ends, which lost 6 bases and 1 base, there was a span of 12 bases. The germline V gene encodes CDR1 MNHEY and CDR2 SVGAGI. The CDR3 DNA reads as TGTGCCAGCAGCGAGGGGACCAATAACTATGGCTACACCTTC. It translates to CASSEGTNNYGYTF.

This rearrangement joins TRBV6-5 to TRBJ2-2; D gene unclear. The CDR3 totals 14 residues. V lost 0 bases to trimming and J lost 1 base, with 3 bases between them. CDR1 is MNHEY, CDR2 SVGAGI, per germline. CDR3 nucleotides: TGTGCCAGCAGTTACTCAGGGAACACCGGGGAGCTGTTTTTT. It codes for CASSYSGNTGELFF.

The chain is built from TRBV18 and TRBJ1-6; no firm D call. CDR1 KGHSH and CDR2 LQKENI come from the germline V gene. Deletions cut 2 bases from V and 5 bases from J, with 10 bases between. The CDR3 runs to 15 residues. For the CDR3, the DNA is TGTGCCAGCTCACCAACCGTCCGGGATAATTCACCCCTCCACTTT. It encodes CASSPTVRDNSPLHF.

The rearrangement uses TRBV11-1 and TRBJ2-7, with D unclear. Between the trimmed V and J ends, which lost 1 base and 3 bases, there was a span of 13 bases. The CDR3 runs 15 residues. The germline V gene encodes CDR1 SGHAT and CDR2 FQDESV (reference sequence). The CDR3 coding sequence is TGTGCCAGCAGCTTAGTCGGCGCGGAGTTCTACGAGCAGTACTTC. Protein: CASSLVGAEFYEQYF.

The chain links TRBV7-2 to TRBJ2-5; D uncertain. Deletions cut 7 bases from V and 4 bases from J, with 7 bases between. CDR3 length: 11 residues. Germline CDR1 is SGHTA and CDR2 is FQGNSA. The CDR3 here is CASTLGETQYF. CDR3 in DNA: TGTGCCAGCACCCTCGGAGAGACCCAGTACTTC.

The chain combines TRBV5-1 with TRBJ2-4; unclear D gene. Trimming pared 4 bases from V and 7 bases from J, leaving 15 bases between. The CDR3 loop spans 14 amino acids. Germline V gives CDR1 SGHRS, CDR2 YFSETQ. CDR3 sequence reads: CASSPEIQVNIQYF. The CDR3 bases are TGCGCCAGCAGCCCGGAGATCCAGGTGAACATTCAGTACTTC.

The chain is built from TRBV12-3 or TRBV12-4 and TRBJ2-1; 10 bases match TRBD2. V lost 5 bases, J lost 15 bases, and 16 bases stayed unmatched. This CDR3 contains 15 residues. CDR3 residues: CASSPTQAGGPGPFF. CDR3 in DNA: TGTGCCAGCAGTCCGACTCAAGCGGGAGGGCCTGGGCCGTTCTTC.

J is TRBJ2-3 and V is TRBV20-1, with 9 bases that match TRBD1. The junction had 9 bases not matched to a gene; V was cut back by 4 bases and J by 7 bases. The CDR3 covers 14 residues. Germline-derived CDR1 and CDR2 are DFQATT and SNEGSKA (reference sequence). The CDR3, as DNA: TGCAGTGCTACGAACAGGGGGCGCTTGAATACGCAGTATTTT. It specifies CSATNRGRLNTQYF.

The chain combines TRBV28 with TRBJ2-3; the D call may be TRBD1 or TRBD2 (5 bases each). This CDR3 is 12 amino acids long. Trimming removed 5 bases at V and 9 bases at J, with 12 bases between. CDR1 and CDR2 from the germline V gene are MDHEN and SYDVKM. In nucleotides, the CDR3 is TGTGCCAGCAGTGCCGGGACCGAAACGCAGTATTTT. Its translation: CASSAGTETQYF.

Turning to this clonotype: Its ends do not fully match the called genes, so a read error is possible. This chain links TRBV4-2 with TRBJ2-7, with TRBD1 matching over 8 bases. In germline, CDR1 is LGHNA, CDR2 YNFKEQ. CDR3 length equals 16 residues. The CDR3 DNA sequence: TGTGCCAGCAGCCAAAGCCCCGGGACAGGCTCCTACGAGCATTACTTC. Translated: CASSQSPGTGSYEHYF.

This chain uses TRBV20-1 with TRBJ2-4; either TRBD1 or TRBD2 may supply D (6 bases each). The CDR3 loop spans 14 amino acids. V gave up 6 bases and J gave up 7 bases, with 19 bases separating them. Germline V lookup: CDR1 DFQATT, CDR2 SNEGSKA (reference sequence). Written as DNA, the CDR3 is TGCAGTGCCCCTATGCGATCGGGGGCTAACATTCAGTACTTC. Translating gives CSAPMRSGANIQYF.